These 21 T cell receptor beta chains were sequenced from one sample in a study of blood T cells in healthy people across ages. Combining a sample-barcoded 5' primer with a J-beta primer mix, a second PCR ran for 7 to 11 cycles. TCRdb reprocessed the 5' RACE reads via MiXCR and lists one record per CDR3 protein. The table records hundreds of thousands of distinct CDR3 sequences, approximately 40% of them present only once. The sample comprised blood. All receptors come from a man older than 75 in good health.

The CDR3 nucleotides are TGTGCCATCGGACGTAGTACTAGGGCCCGCTACGAGCAGTACTTC. This encodes CAIGRSTRARYEQYF. V is TRBV10-3 and J is TRBJ2-7; a weak D match, TRBD2 (5 bases). Trimming removed 8 bases from V and 3 bases from J, with 20 bases in between. The CDR3 is made up of 15 amino acids. Germline lookup yields CDR1 ENHRY and CDR2 SYGVKD.

The rearrangement uses TRBV20-1 and TRBJ2-3, with D possibly matching TRBD2 (7 bases). From germline, CDR1 is DFQATT and CDR2 SNEGSKA (reference sequence). Trimming shortened V by 0 bases and J by 4 bases, and 26 bases separated the two germline ends. The CDR3 sequence is 19 residues long. The CDR3: CSARDRRTGGAHMADTQYF. The CDR3 nucleotides are TGCAGTGCTAGAGATCGTAGAACTGGGGGGGCCCATATGGCAGATACGCAGTATTTT.

The V and J genes are TRBV15 and TRBJ2-7; TRBD2 matches 13 bases. The CDR3 covers 16 residues. The germline CDR1 and CDR2 sequences are LNHNV and YYDKDF (reference sequence). The V segment lost 5 bases and the J segment 3 bases; nucleotides outside the gene matches: 7. For the CDR3, the DNA is TGTGCCACCAGCCACGCAGGGACTAGCGGGGTCTACGAGCAGTACTTC. As protein: CATSHAGTSGVYEQYF.

There are a few counts of this clonotype. The rearrangement uses TRBV4-1 and TRBJ2-5; TRBD1 matches at 9 bases. The CDR3 has 17 residues. From germline, CDR1 is MGHRA and CDR2 YSYEKL. V lost 0 bases to trimming and J lost 2 bases; unmatched junction nucleotides: 7. CDR3 DNA: TGCGCCAGCAGCCAAGACCTTGGACAGGGGTTACAAGAGACCCAGTACTTC. Translation gives CASSQDLGQGLQETQYF.

The V call is TRBV7-3, the J call TRBJ2-1; TRBD2 agrees at 11 bases. This CDR3 spans 17 amino acids. V shed 1 base, J shed 4 bases, and the junction held 6 bases outside the gene matches. Per germline, CDR1 SGHTA and CDR2 FQGTGA. For the CDR3, the DNA is TGTGCCAGCAGCTTAAAGGGGACTAGCGGCTCGTACAATGAGCAGTTCTTC. Translation gives CASSLKGTSGSYNEQFF.

This clonotype was counted between two and nine times. This chain uses TRBV5-1 with TRBJ2-1; perhaps TRBD1 as D (6 bases). The CDR3 covers 13 residues. V lost 4 bases, J lost 8 bases, and 13 bases lay in between. Germline CDR1 and CDR2: SGHRS and YFSETQ. The CDR3 region has the DNA TGCGCCAGCAGCCCGAGCAGGGGCGATGAGCAGTTCTTC. Protein: CASSPSRGDEQFF.

This clonotype was counted a few times. The J gene is TRBJ1-1, the V gene TRBV5-1; no reliable D call. V was pared by 3 bases and J by 0 bases, with 9 bases between. This CDR3 has 14 amino acids. Germline V gene lookup returns CDR1 SGHRS and CDR2 YFSETQ. CDR3 in DNA: TGCGCCAGCAGCTCCCGGGTCCTGAACACTGAAGCTTTCTTT. Translation: CASSSRVLNTEAFF.

The V call is TRBV27, the J call TRBJ2-5; D unclear. The CDR3 totals 14 residues. V was cut by 3 bases and J by 10 bases, with 18 bases left in between. Germline V CDR1 and CDR2: MNHEY, SMNVEV (reference sequence). The CDR3 region is CASSLIIPPTDQYF. CDR3 coding DNA: TGTGCCAGCAGTTTGATAATCCCCCCCACGGACCAGTACTTC.

This clonotype appeared a single time. An end of the junction differs from the germline gene, which may be a read error. This chain joins TRBV7-6 and TRBJ2-1, with D perhaps TRBD1 (6 bases). The CDR3 length is 14 residues. From germline, CDR1 is SGHVS and CDR2 FNYEAQ. The chain's CDR3 is CASTLTGTTNEQFF. CDR3 nucleotides: TGTGCCAGCACCTTAACCGGGACAACCAATGAGCAGTTCTTC.

The table lists this clonotype with a few counts. The chain employs TRBV5-1 and TRBJ2-3; TRBD2 matches at 12 bases. CDR3 length: 15 residues. Germline assignment: CDR1 SGHRS and CDR2 YFSETQ. V shed 0 bases and J 4 bases; nucleotides not matched to a gene: 0. This CDR3 is CASSLGTSGADTQYF. CDR3 DNA: TGCGCCAGCAGCTTGGGGACTAGCGGGGCAGATACGCAGTATTTT.

The V and J genes are TRBV7-2 and TRBJ2-1; 9 bases align to TRBD2. CDR1 SGHTA and CDR2 FQGNSA come from the germline V gene. J was trimmed by 7 bases and V by 5 bases; bases with no gene match: 12. The CDR3 is made up of 16 amino acids. DNA for the CDR3: TGTGCCAGCAGCCGGCAGGCGGGAGGGCCCCGGAATGAGCAGTTCTTC. It encodes CASSRQAGGPRNEQFF. The full variable domain, in which reference TRBV7-2 and TRBJ2-1 provide the parts outside the CDR3, is GAGVSQSPSNKVTEKGKDVELRCDPISGHTALYWYRQSLGQGLEFLIYFQGNSAPDKSGLPSDRFSAERTGGSVSTLTIQRTQQEDSAVYLCASSRQAGGPRNEQFFGPGTRLTVL.

There are a few counts of this clonotype. This rearrangement joins TRBV20-1 to TRBJ2-5, with 7 bases lining up with TRBD1. This CDR3 has 14 residues. The ends lost 1 base at V and 3 bases at J; junction bases unmatched: 5. Germline V gives CDR1 DFQATT, CDR2 SNEGSKA (reference sequence). The CDR3 is CSARARGQKETQYF. The CDR3 nucleotides are TGCAGTGCTAGAGCAAGGGGACAGAAAGAGACCCAGTACTTC.

This chain links TRBV12-3 or TRBV12-4 with TRBJ1-5; TRBD1 is a possible D gene (5 bases). V was pared by 8 bases and J by 10 bases, with 18 bases between. The CDR3 length is 13 residues. The CDR3: CASCPGGTDPQHF. CDR3 DNA: TGTGCCAGCTGCCCCGGGGGGACCGATCCCCAGCATTTT.

The V call is TRBV6-1, the J call TRBJ1-2, with a weak D call TRBD1 (6 bases). The CDR3 sequence is 13 residues long. Trimming stripped 10 bases from V and 2 bases from J, with 14 bases between. Germline CDR1 reads MNHNS; CDR2 reads SASEGT. For the CDR3, the DNA is TGTGCCATCAGGACAGAGAGCAACTATGGCTACACCTTC. It is translated as CAIRTESNYGYTF.

This clonotype was observed a handful of times. The chain links TRBV30 to TRBJ2-4; TRBD1 agrees at 8 bases. There are 12 residues in the CDR3. The germline gives CDR1 GTSNPN, CDR2 SVGIG (reference sequence). J lost 6 bases, V lost 8 bases, and 6 bases had no gene match. The CDR3 loop reads CAGTGGRNIQYF. The CDR3 DNA follows: TGTGCCGGGACAGGAGGGAGAAACATTCAGTACTTC.

This clonotype was counted many times. The rearrangement joins TRBV24-1 to TRBJ2-5; a possible D gene is TRBD2 (5 bases). The ends were cut back, 2 bases at V and 4 bases at J, with 13 bases in the middle. Germline V gene lookup returns CDR1 KGHDR and CDR2 SFDVKD. This CDR3 contains 15 residues. As DNA, the CDR3 is TGTGCCACCAGTGATTCGAAGGGCGCGGGAGAGACCCAGTACTTC. It codes for CATSDSKGAGETQYF.

This clonotype appeared a few times. V gene TRBV20-1 combines with J gene TRBJ2-7; 7 positions match TRBD2. With 0 bases clipped from V and 5 bases from J, the junction kept 19 bases outside the gene matches. In germline, CDR1 is DFQATT, CDR2 SNEGSKA (reference sequence). This CDR3 spans 18 amino acids. In nucleotides, the CDR3 is TGCAGTGCTAGAGATGAGGGTTTCTTGGCGGGAGTGTTGGACGAGCAGTACTTC. This encodes CSARDEGFLAGVLDEQYF.

The V and J genes are TRBV30 and TRBJ2-1, with TRBD2 matching over 9 bases. Looked up from germline, CDR1 is GTSNPN and CDR2 is SVGIG (reference sequence). This CDR3 spans 14 amino acids. The ends lost 5 bases at V and 7 bases at J; junction bases unmatched: 9. CDR3 nucleotide sequence: TGTGCCTGGGCCGGACTAGCGTTAAATAATGAGCAGTTCTTC. This codes for CAWAGLALNNEQFF.

Points on this clonotype: A much larger clone lies a single base off, so this may be a read error. V is TRBV20-1 and J is TRBJ2-7; D not certain. Looked up from germline, CDR1 is DFQATT and CDR2 is SNEGSKA (reference sequence). The CDR3 sequence is 15 residues long. The germline V and J ends were trimmed by 0 bases and 3 bases, with 15 bases remaining between them. CDR3: CSARDVGKSGYEQYF. In DNA form, the CDR3 reads TGCAGTGCTAGAGATGTGGGAAAATCAGGCTACGAGCAGTACTTC.

This clonotype has more than one count but fewer than ten. The CDR3 coding sequence is TGTGCCAGCAGCCAGGATTCGTTGGGTACAGGGGGCTCCTACGAGCAGTACTTC. It is translated as CASSQDSLGTGGSYEQYF. The J gene is TRBJ2-7, the V gene TRBV4-2; 8 nucleotides agree with TRBD1. The V gene end was trimmed by 3 bases and the J gene end by 0 bases; junction bases not matched to a gene: 13. The CDR3 loop spans 18 amino acids. Germline CDR1 LGHNA, CDR2 YNFKEQ.

As for this clonotype: A much larger clone is a single base away; this may be a read error. This chain connects TRBV5-8 to TRBJ2-1; no definite D call. Per the germline V gene, CDR1 is SGHTS and CDR2 is YDEGEE. The CDR3 length is 16 residues. The CDR3 region is CASRSRALVSYDEQFF. In DNA, the CDR3 is TGTGCCAGCAGATCAAGGGCCCTAGTTTCCTACGATGAGCAGTTCTTC.